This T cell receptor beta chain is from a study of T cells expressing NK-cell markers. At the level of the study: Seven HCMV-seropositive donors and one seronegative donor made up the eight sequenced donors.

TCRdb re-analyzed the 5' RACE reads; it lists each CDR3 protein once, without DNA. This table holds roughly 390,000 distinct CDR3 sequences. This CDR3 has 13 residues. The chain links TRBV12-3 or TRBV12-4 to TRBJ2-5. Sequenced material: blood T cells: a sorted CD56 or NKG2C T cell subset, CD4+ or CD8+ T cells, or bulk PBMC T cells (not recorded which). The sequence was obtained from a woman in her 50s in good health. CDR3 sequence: CASSLVGWETQYF.